Below are 26 T cell receptor beta chains sequenced from a single sample in a study of blood T cell repertoires in COVID-19. Clones were sequenced by immunoSEQ multiplex PCR, and TCRdb holds only the in-frame ones, with some missing. The sample has 65,000 to 70,000 clones, around 90% seen once. Specimen: peripheral blood. Source of these receptors: a human donor with active COVID-19. The donor label of this sample is uncertain.

The chain carries TRBV29-1 and TRBJ2-3; 8 bases match TRBD2. The V gene's germline CDR1 is SQVTM and CDR2 ANQGSEA. J lost 4 bases, V lost 0 bases, and 6 bases had no gene match. The CDR3 spans 15 residues. CDR3 DNA sequence: TGCAGCGTTGAAGATCGCGGGAGGCGTCCAGATACGCAGTATTTT. It specifies CSVEDRGRRPDTQYF.

The V gene is TRBV25-1, the J gene TRBJ1-4; D not resolved. Germline lookup yields CDR1 MGHDK and CDR2 SYGVNS. V was clipped by 3 bases and J by 8 bases, with 16 bases between them. This CDR3 comprises 15 residues. The CDR3 DNA reads TGTGCCAGCAGTGATTCATACAGCGCGGGCGAAAAACTGTTTTTT. It specifies CASSDSYSAGEKLFF.

The rearrangement links TRBV28 to TRBJ1-2; 7 nucleotides align to TRBD1. The CDR3 consists of 12 residues. Germline V gene lookup returns CDR1 MDHEN and CDR2 SYDVKM. Trimming at V came to 6 bases and at J to 5 bases, leaving 3 bases not matched to a gene. CDR3 amino acids: CASRGQIYGYTF. In DNA form, the CDR3 reads TGTGCCAGCAGGGGACAGATTTATGGCTACACCTTC.

The chain uses TRBV28 and TRBJ2-7; TRBD2 matches at 11 bases. Germline-derived CDR1 and CDR2 are MDHEN and SYDVKM. V shed 9 bases and J 3 bases; nucleotides not matched to a gene: 7. This CDR3 has 14 amino acids. This CDR3 is CASTRGTSGYEQYF. The CDR3 nucleotides read TGTGCCAGTACTCGGGGGACTAGCGGCTACGAGCAGTACTTC.

The rearrangement links TRBV12-3 or TRBV12-4 to TRBJ1-2, with unresolved D. Trimming pared 5 bases from V and 4 bases from J, leaving 5 bases between. The CDR3 runs to 11 residues. The chain's CDR3 is CASSASYGYTF. CDR3 bases: TGTGCCAGCAGTGCCAGCTATGGCTACACCTTC.

This clone was detected many times. The chain is built from TRBV29-1 and TRBJ2-5; 12 nucleotides align to TRBD2. CDR1 and CDR2 (germline): SQVTM, ANQGSEA. The CDR3 totals 12 residues. V was pared by 6 bases and J by 4 bases, with 0 bases of the junction left unmatched. CDR3 bases: TGCAGCGTGGGACTAGCGGGAGAGACCCAGTACTTC. This sequence encodes CSVGLAGETQYF.

The chain links TRBV19 to TRBJ2-5; tentative D call: TRBD1 (5 bases). Trimming removed 5 bases at V and 2 bases at J, with 9 bases between. The CDR3 is 13 amino acids. Germline loops: CDR1 LNHDA, CDR2 SQIVND (reference sequence). The CDR3, as DNA: TGTGCCAGTAGTGACAGCGAACAAGAGACCCAGTACTTC. It specifies CASSDSEQETQYF.

J is TRBJ2-1 and V is TRBV5-1; D not resolved. The length of the CDR3 is 13 residues. The germline CDR1 and CDR2 sequences are SGHRS and YFSETQ. Trimming took off 3 bases at V and 1 base at J, with 5 bases between the two ends. Written as DNA, the CDR3 is TGCGCCAGCAGCTCATCATCCTACAATGAGCAGTTCTTC. It is translated as CASSSSSYNEQFF.

This chain joins TRBV4-1 and TRBJ1-4, with D perhaps TRBD1 (6 bases). Germline V gene sequence: CDR1 MGHRA, CDR2 YSYEKL. The CDR3 runs 16 residues. Trimming stripped 1 base from V and 2 bases from J, with 11 bases between. DNA for the CDR3: TGCGCCAGCAGCCAAGCATGGGGGCCCACTAATGAAAAACTGTTTTTT. Translating it yields CASSQAWGPTNEKLFF.

V usage is TRBV14 and J usage is TRBJ2-7; 7 positions agree with TRBD2. The CDR3 spans 14 residues. V lost 4 bases, J lost 2 bases, and 5 bases stayed unmatched. CDR1 is SGHDN and CDR2 is FVKESK in the germline V gene. CDR3 sequence (DNA): TGTGCCAGCAGCCTTATAGCGGGCCCCTACGAGCAGTACTTC. Protein: CASSLIAGPYEQYF.

This clone has a single count. CDR3 coding DNA: TGTGCCAGCAGTTACGGACAGGGCCCTGCCGAGCAGTACTTC. It yields the protein CASSYGQGPAEQYF. The rearrangement uses TRBV6-5 and TRBJ2-7; TRBD1 matches at 8 bases. CDR1 MNHEY and CDR2 SVGAGI come from the germline V gene. With V trimmed by 2 bases and J by 6 bases, 6 bases remained unmatched. The CDR3 spans 14 residues.

The chain has TRBV4-1 and TRBJ2-5; no clear D. CDR3 size: 14 residues. Germline V gene data show CDR1 as MGHRA and CDR2 as YSYEKL. Trimming took 4 bases from V and 1 from J, leaving 10 bases between them. The CDR3 region is CASSPDSTQETQYF. CDR3 sequence (DNA): TGCGCCAGCAGCCCCGACTCCACCCAAGAGACCCAGTACTTC.

This clone was seen a single time. This chain links TRBV14 with TRBJ1-6; tentatively, D is TRBD1 (6 bases). The V and J ends lost 5 bases and 0 bases respectively, with 20 bases between them. The CDR3 loop spans 19 amino acids. Germline assignment: CDR1 SGHDN and CDR2 FVKESK. CDR3 sequence: CASSSRQVNLCSYNSPLHF. The DNA for the CDR3 is TGTGCCAGCAGCTCCCGACAGGTAAATCTCTGCTCCTATAATTCACCCCTCCACTTT.

V is TRBV19 and J is TRBJ2-5; 11 nucleotides match TRBD2. There are 17 residues in the CDR3. Trimming at V came to 10 bases and at J to 5 bases, leaving 18 bases not matched to a gene. Germline CDR1 and CDR2: LNHDA and SQIVND (reference sequence). CDR3 in amino acids: CATPGWTSGPCCETQYF. The CDR3 DNA follows: TGTGCCACTCCAGGGTGGACTAGCGGGCCATGTTGCGAGACCCAGTACTTC.

The rearrangement joins TRBV28 to TRBJ2-3; no reliable D call. Trimming took 6 bases from V and 5 from J, leaving 6 bases between them. CDR3 length: 11 amino acids. Per the germline V gene, CDR1 is MDHEN and CDR2 is SYDVKM. CDR3 protein: CASRTIDTQYF. Here the CDR3 DNA reads TGTGCCAGCAGAACTATAGATACGCAGTATTTT.

This chain uses TRBV27 with TRBJ2-7; 8 bases map to TRBD1. There are 14 residues in the CDR3. The V and J ends lost 5 bases and 6 bases, in that order; junction bases with no gene match: 9. CDR1 and CDR2 from the germline V gene are MNHEY and SMNVEV (reference sequence). CDR3 in amino acids: CASSPRTGRIEQYF. CDR3 nucleotide sequence: TGTGCCAGCAGTCCGAGGACAGGGAGGATCGAGCAGTACTTC.

The chain is built from TRBV7-2 and TRBJ2-5; TRBD1 agrees at 11 bases. Germline lookup yields CDR1 SGHTA and CDR2 FQGNSA. With V trimmed by 5 bases and J by 3 bases, 8 bases remained unmatched. CDR3 length: 16 amino acids. As DNA, the CDR3 is TGTGCCAGCAGCCCCGGCCCGGGACAGGGGGAAGAGACCCAGTACTTC. This encodes CASSPGPGQGEETQYF. Full variable domain (remainder filled in from reference TRBV7-2 and TRBJ2-5): GAGVSQSPSNKVTEKGKDVELRCDPISGHTALYWYRQSLGQGLEFLIYFQGNSAPDKSGLPSDRFSAERTGGSVSTLTIQRTQQEDSAVYLCASSPGPGQGEETQYFGPGTRLLVL.

The sample holds one count of this clone. V is TRBV11-2 and J is TRBJ2-2, with 11 bases lining up with TRBD2. Germline-derived CDR1 and CDR2 are SGHAT and FQNNGV. The CDR3 consists of 15 residues. Trimming removed 5 bases from V and 5 bases from J; junction bases left unmatched: 4. CDR3 in amino acids: CASSQPSGRTGELFF. As DNA, the CDR3 is TGTGCCAGCAGCCAACCTAGCGGGAGGACCGGGGAGCTGTTTTTT.

This clone was counted a single time. The same CDR3 also results from other DNA sequences found in this sample. This sequence joins TRBV28 and TRBJ2-5; 7 nucleotides align to TRBD1. In germline, CDR1 is MDHEN, CDR2 SYDVKM. Losses at the gene ends were 4 bases for V and 2 bases for J; bases not matched to a gene: 1. The CDR3 runs to 13 residues. CDR3 amino acids: CASSSGQQETQYF. Written as DNA, the CDR3 is TGTGCCAGCAGTTCGGGACAGCAAGAGACCCAGTACTTC.

J is TRBJ2-7 and V is TRBV6-5, with 7 bases fitting TRBD2. The trim removed 6 bases at V and 4 bases at J, leaving 9 bases unmatched. The V gene's germline CDR1 is MNHEY and CDR2 SVGAGI. This CDR3 has 14 residues. This CDR3 reads CASRFGRSSYEQYF. In nucleotides, the CDR3 is TGTGCCAGCAGGTTCGGGAGGAGTAGTTACGAGCAGTACTTC.

The chain couples TRBV7-2 to TRBJ1-1, with TRBD1 matching over 7 bases. Trimming removed 2 bases from V and 7 bases from J; junction bases left unmatched: 7. CDR1 SGHTA and CDR2 FQGNSA come from the germline V gene. The length of the CDR3 is 14 residues. CDR3 amino acids: CASSLTGAVLEAFF. The CDR3 nucleotides read TGTGCCAGCAGCTTAACAGGGGCTGTACTTGAAGCTTTCTTT.

This clone was seen only a few times. The rearrangement links TRBV9 to TRBJ2-1; TRBD2 matches 8 bases. V lost 4 bases to trimming and J lost 8 bases; unmatched junction nucleotides: 11. Per germline, CDR1 SGDLS and CDR2 YYNGEE. CDR3 length: 15 amino acids. The CDR3 is CASSLRLATEHEQFF. CDR3 nucleotide sequence: TGTGCCAGCAGCTTACGACTAGCGACGGAGCATGAGCAGTTCTTC. The whole variable domain, filled in from reference TRBV9 and TRBJ2-1, reads DSGVTQTPKHLITATGQRVTLRCSPRSGDLSVYWYQQSLDQGLQFLIQYYNGEERAKGNILERFSAQQFPDLHSELNLSSLELGDSALYFCASSLRLATEHEQFFGPGTRLTVL.

The chain carries TRBV10-2 and TRBJ2-5, with 7 bases identical to TRBD1. The V and J ends lost 2 bases and 0 bases, in that order; junction bases with no gene match: 0. Germline CDR1 and CDR2: WSHSY and SAAADI. The CDR3 contains 14 residues. CDR3 sequence reads: CASSERGHQETQYF. CDR3 DNA: TGCGCCAGCAGTGAGAGGGGGCACCAAGAGACCCAGTACTTC.

The genes are TRBV3-1 (or the pseudogene TRBV3-2) and TRBJ1-5; D ambiguous. This CDR3 spans 13 amino acids. Germline V gives CDR1 LGHDT, CDR2 YNNKEL (reference sequence). Trimming removed 0 bases from V and 7 bases from J, with 7 bases in between. Here the CDR3 DNA reads TGTGCCAGCAGCCAAGATCTACAGCAGCCCCAGCATTTT. It yields the protein CASSQDLQQPQHF.

This clone was counted a single time. The chain has TRBV5-6 and TRBJ2-3, with D perhaps matching TRBD2 (5 bases). The CDR3 is 13 residues long. The V end was cut by 3 bases, the J end by 0 bases, with 5 bases between. CDR1 is SGHDT, CDR2 YYEEEE, per germline. As DNA, the CDR3 is TGTGCCAGCAGCTCGGGGAGCACAGATACGCAGTATTTT. This encodes CASSSGSTDTQYF.

This chain uses TRBV24-1 with TRBJ2-1; 10 bases fit TRBD2. The CDR3 runs to 17 residues. The germline V gene has CDR1 KGHDR and CDR2 SFDVKD. After removal of 3 bases from V and 4 bases from J, the junction contained 8 bases not matched to a gene. CDR3 bases: TGTGCCACCAGTGATCCCACCCTAGCGGGAGCTTACAATGAGCAGTTCTTC. Translating gives CATSDPTLAGAYNEQFF.